This record covers a single TCR beta chain. Its antigen is unidentified. This specimen comes from a study of T cell responses to AZD1222 COVID-19 vaccine. Across the whole study: Second-dose recipients at about 4 or about 12 weeks were treated as one pooled group. Study-wide results and limits: In a largely white British group with more females than males, clonal diversity was possibly underestimated. Once two AZD1222 doses were given, Spike-specific TCR breadth and depth went up.

Germline V gene sequence: CDR1 SEHNR, CDR2 FQNEAQ (reference sequence). The CDR3 length is 14 residues. Trimming took off 2 bases at V and 4 bases at J, with 11 bases between the two ends. Only in-frame clones appear in the TCRdb table, and some are missing; sequencing was by immunoSEQ multiplex PCR. Of 150,000 to 200,000 clones listed, about 87% are singletons. The chain recombines TRBV7-9 with TRBJ1-2, with a weak D call TRBD1 (5 bases). The sequencing here drew on peripheral blood, taken on day 0 of AZD1222 vaccination. This sequence was found in an adult in good health. CDR3 DNA: TGTGCCAGCAGCTTATATCAGGGAAGCTATGGCTACACCTTC. Protein sequence: CASSLYQGSYGYTF.